This TCR beta chain was recovered during a study of cytomegalovirus exposure and HLA in healthy donors. Study-wide results and caveats: A later analysis reported that several of the most significant clusters appeared to be linked to common viral pathogens, among them Epstein-Barr virus.

CDR1 MNHNS and CDR2 SASEGT come from the germline V gene. There are 12 residues in the CDR3. Trimming cost V 6 bases and J 8 bases; bases outside gene matches: 4. PCR employed 60 Vbeta and 13 Jbeta primers. TCRdb keeps only in-frame clones here, not all; method: immunoSEQ multiplex PCR. The sample carries around 110,000 clones, over 75% recorded once. To note about this clone: Its antigen is not known.

The receptor was isolated from a man aged 25-45 years in good health and CMV-seronegative. The chain carries TRBV6-1 and TRBJ1-5; 7 bases line up with TRBD1. The sample taken for sequencing was PBMCs. In DNA, the CDR3 is TGTGCCAGCAGGGTTACAGGGGAGCCCCAGCATTTT. As protein: CASRVTGEPQHF.